The rows below give T cell receptor beta chains drawn from one sample of a study of cytomegalovirus exposure and HLA in healthy donors. Assay: immunoSEQ multiplex PCR; the TCRdb copy retains only in-frame clones and omits some. The table has 65,000 to 95,000 clones, around 77% seen once. Sequenced material: PBMCs. All receptors derive from a man aged 50 or older in good health and CMV-seronegative. Each CDR3 is given without its conserved first and last residue. The D gene is left open where the match is weak.

>-|TRBJ1-6|TRBV19
ASSIGQDVSPLH
>TRBD1|TRBJ1-2|TRBV19
ASRVAHFDRVKNYGYT
>TRBD1|TRBJ1-2|TRBV13
ASSPGQALYGYT
>TRBD1|TRBJ1-5|TRBV5-6
ASSLFGQGYNQPQH
>-|TRBJ1-2|TRBV6-5
ASSYSVNRNYGYT
>-|TRBJ1-1|TRBV10-3
ATGTLNTEAF
>-|TRBJ1-6|TRBV19
ASSIQGRNSPLH
>-|TRBJ2-7|TRBV5-1
ASRGGVDEQY
>TRBD1|TRBJ1-1|TRBV4-1
ASSQDLFGQGGSAF
>TRBD1|TRBJ2-3|TRBV19
ASTRGDRGWTDTQY
>TRBD1|TRBJ1-2|TRBV19
ASSLPGQGNYGYT
>-|TRBJ1-5|TRBV6-5
ASSGTYNQPQH
>TRBD2|TRBJ2-1|TRBV19
ASSPWGAGGDNEQF
>-|TRBJ2-4|TRBV7-9
ASSPKGIPDIQY
>-|TRBJ2-7|TRBV4-1
ASSLTSRGYEQY
>-|TRBJ2-5|TRBV5-4
ASRAGGNQETQY
>-|TRBJ2-5|TRBV5-1
ASRVQTGVGETQY
>-|TRBJ1-1|TRBV18
ASSPHRDTEAF
>-|TRBJ1-6|TRBV5-1
ASSLGADNSPLH
>-|TRBJ1-5|TRBV11-2
ASSLGGQGGGANQPQH
>TRBD1|TRBJ2-5|TRBV5-1
ASSPLGQGAWETQY
>TRBD1|TRBJ1-2|TRBV7-9
ASSRPGAGGDYGYT
>-|TRBJ1-3|TRBV5-5
ASSFGVPGNTIY
>TRBD2|TRBJ2-7|TRBV7-2
ASSFSGGAGRYEQY
>TRBD1|TRBJ2-5|TRBV9
ASSSGQGVETQY
>-|TRBJ1-1|TRBV21-1
ASSKDRGRSGAF
>TRBD2|TRBJ2-3|TRBV2
ASSPLAGGLSTDTQY
>-|TRBJ1-5|TRBV9
ARVVGGRHYSNQPQH
>-|TRBJ1-3|TRBV9
ASSVMPGGLFGNTIY
>TRBD2|TRBJ2-1|TRBV7-6
ASSLGGGEGINEQF
>-|TRBJ2-1|TRBV27
ASLYKPGSTYNEQF
>-|TRBJ1-1|TRBV14
ASSQDADTEAF
>-|TRBJ2-5|TRBV14
ASSPYRGIETQY
>-|TRBJ1-1|TRBV21-1
ASSNRGRTEAF
>TRBD1|TRBJ2-5|TRBV7-2
ASSVPTGGPKTQY
>TRBD2|TRBJ2-4|TRBV27
ASRGAGAKNIQY
>-|TRBJ2-1|TRBV27
ASSYQGHSSYNEQF